What follows are 9 T cell receptor beta chains derived from one specimen sequenced in a study of T cells in localized non-small cell lung cancer. The repertoire was sequenced with immunoSEQ multiplex PCR; TCRdb's copy has only in-frame clones and lacks some. The data show about 35,000 clones, around 93% seen once. The starting material was peripheral blood mononuclear cells, obtained before any cancer treatment. Receptors originate from a female donor of 60 years or more with stage II lung adenocarcinoma.

The rearrangement joins TRBV5-1 to TRBJ2-3; 7 bases are shared with TRBD2. The CDR3 is 15 amino acids. Germline values: CDR1 SGHRS, CDR2 YFSETQ. The V gene end was trimmed by 4 bases and the J gene end by 4 bases; junction bases not matched to a gene: 9. The CDR3 coding sequence is TGCGCCAGCAGCAACCGGGATCGGGGGGCAGATACGCAGTATTTT. It specifies CASSNRDRGADTQYF.

The chain uses TRBV29-1 and TRBJ2-5; a possible D gene is TRBD2 (6 bases). The J call may be faulty, since TRBJ2-7 better matches the DNA end. This CDR3 has 16 amino acids. CDR1 is SQVTM and CDR2 is ANQGSEA in the germline V gene. CDR3 DNA sequence: TGCAGCGTTGAAGGGGTGGAGGGTCGGTCATCCTACGAGCAGTACTTC. Residues: CSVEGVEGRSSYEQYF.

This rearrangement joins TRBV5-1 to TRBJ1-3; D remains unclear. The CDR3 consists of 15 residues. Germline-derived CDR1 and CDR2 are SGHRS and YFSETQ. Between the trimmed V and J ends, which lost 0 bases and 1 base, there was a span of 8 bases. The CDR3 DNA reads as TGCGCCAGCAGCTTGGCGGTGGGATCTGGAAACACCATATATTTT. Protein product: CASSLAVGSGNTIYF.

V gene TRBV6-5 combines with J gene TRBJ2-7; a weak D match, TRBD2 (5 bases). Germline V CDR1 and CDR2: MNHEY, SVGAGI. V lost 6 bases to trimming and J lost 4 bases, with 16 bases between them. This CDR3 contains 14 residues. For the CDR3, the DNA is TGTGCCAGCAGACCCCCCGGGGTGGGTTACGAGCAGTACTTC. This gives the protein CASRPPGVGYEQYF.

The chain uses TRBV5-6 and TRBJ1-6, with 8 bases identical to TRBD1. The V and J ends lost 2 bases and 6 bases, in that order; junction bases with no gene match: 7. The CDR3 spans 16 residues. Looked up from germline, CDR1 is SGHDT and CDR2 is YYEEEE. CDR3 sequence: CASSFRQGIGNSPLHF. CDR3 nucleotides: TGTGCCAGCAGCTTTCGACAGGGGATCGGTAATTCACCCCTCCACTTT.

This clone came up once. The V call is TRBV2, the J call TRBJ2-7; no clear D gene. Trimming cost V 1 base and J 5 bases, with 6 bases left between them. The germline gives CDR1 SNHLY, CDR2 FYNNEI. This CDR3 is 12 amino acids long. In DNA form, the CDR3 reads TGTGCCAGCAGTGAAGGGCTCGACGAGCAGTACTTC. It yields the protein CASSEGLDEQYF.

The gene calls are TRBV7-6 and TRBJ1-3; tentative D call: TRBD1 (5 bases). Germline V lookup: CDR1 SGHVS, CDR2 FNYEAQ. Trimming took off 1 base at V and 0 bases at J, with 16 bases between the two ends. The CDR3 has 18 amino acids. DNA of the CDR3: TGTGCCAGCAGCTTAGTAAGGACAATTCCTACCTCTGGAAACACCATATATTTT. Its translation: CASSLVRTIPTSGNTIYF.

This sequence joins TRBV27 and TRBJ1-1; D may be TRBD1 (6 bases). CDR3 length: 14 residues. Germline-derived CDR1 and CDR2 are MNHEY and SMNVEV (reference sequence). V was shortened by 3 bases and J by 3 bases, with 11 bases between the two germline ends. The CDR3 DNA reads TGTGCCAGCAGTTTGGGGGGCGCGGACACTGAAGCTTTCTTT. Translated: CASSLGGADTEAFF.

The V call is TRBV5-1, the J call TRBJ2-5; 7 positions agree with TRBD1. After removal of 0 bases from V and 11 bases from J, the junction contained 7 bases not matched to a gene. The CDR3 runs 13 residues. The germline CDR1 and CDR2 sequences are SGHRS and YFSETQ. The CDR3 protein is CASSLEGTGQQYF. The CDR3 DNA is TGCGCCAGCAGCTTGGAGGGGACGGGACAGCAGTACTTC.